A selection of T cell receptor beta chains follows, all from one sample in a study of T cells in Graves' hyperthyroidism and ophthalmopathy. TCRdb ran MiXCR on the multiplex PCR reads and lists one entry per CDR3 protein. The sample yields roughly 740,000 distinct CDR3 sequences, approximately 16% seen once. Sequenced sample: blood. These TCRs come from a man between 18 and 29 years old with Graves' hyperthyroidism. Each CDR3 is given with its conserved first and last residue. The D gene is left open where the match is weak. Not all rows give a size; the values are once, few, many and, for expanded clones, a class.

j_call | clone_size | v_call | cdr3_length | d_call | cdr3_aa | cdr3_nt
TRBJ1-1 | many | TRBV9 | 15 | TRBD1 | CASSGLHRGGTEAFF | TGTGCCAGCAGCGGACTTCACAGGGGAGGCACTGAAGCTTTCTTT
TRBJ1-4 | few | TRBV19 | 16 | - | CASSIMGESTNEKLFF | TGTGCCAGTAGTATAATGGGGGAGTCAACTAATGAAAAACTGTTTTTT
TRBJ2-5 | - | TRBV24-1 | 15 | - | CASSAGRDLRETQYF | TGTGCCTCCAGTGCCGGACGGGACTTACGAGAGACCCAGTACTTC
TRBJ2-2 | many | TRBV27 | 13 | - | CASSFGNTGELFF | TGTGCCAGCAGTTTTGGCAACACCGGGGAGCTGTTTTTT
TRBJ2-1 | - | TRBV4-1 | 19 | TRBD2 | CASSQDPAGVAGESNEQFF | TGCGCCAGCAGCCAAGATCCCGCTGGGGTAGCGGGGGAGAGCAATGAGCAGTTCTTC
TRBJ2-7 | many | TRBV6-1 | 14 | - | CASRNAGPPYEQYF | TGTGCCAGCAGAAATGCAGGGCCCCCCTACGAGCAGTACTTC
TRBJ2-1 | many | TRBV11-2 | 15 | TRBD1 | CASSLALGQMNEQFF | TGTGCCAGCAGCTTAGCATTGGGACAGATGAATGAGCAGTTCTTC
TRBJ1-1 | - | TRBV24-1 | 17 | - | CATSDSLGRISYAEAFF | TGTGCCACCAGTGATTCTTTGGGACGGATCTCCTACGCTGAAGCTTTCTTT
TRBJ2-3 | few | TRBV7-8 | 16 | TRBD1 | CASSNNQGAGTDTQYF | TGTGCCAGCAGCAATAACCAGGGGGCCGGCACAGATACGCAGTATTTT
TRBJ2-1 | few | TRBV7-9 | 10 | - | CASNSNEQFF | TGTGCCAGCAATAGCAATGAGCAGTTCTTC
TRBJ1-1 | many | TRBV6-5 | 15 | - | CASSYSRDLGTEAFF | TGTGCCAGCAGTTACTCGAGGGACTTGGGCACTGAAGCTTTCTTT
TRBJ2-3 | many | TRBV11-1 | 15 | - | CASSPRTPSTDTQYF | TGTGCCAGCAGCCCGCGGACTCCTAGCACAGATACGCAGTATTTT
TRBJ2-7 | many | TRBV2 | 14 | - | CASSEGRGAYEQYF | TGTGCCAGCAGTGAAGGCAGGGGGGCCTACGAGCAGTACTTC
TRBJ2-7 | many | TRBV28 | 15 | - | CASSLPTGVTYEQYF | TGTGCCAGCAGTTTACCGACAGGAGTAACCTACGAGCAGTACTTC
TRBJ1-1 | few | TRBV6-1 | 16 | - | CASSELGGGVNTEAFF | TGTGCCAGCAGTGAACTGGGTGGGGGGGTGAACACTGAAGCTTTCTTT
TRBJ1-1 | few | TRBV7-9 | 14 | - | CASSLARTNTEAFF | TGTGCCAGCAGCTTAGCTCGTACGAACACTGAAGCTTTCTTT
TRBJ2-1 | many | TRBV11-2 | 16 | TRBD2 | CASSFWAGARYNEQFF | TGTGCCAGCAGCTTCTGGGCGGGAGCGCGCTACAATGAGCAGTTCTTC
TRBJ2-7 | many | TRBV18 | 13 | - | CASSRGGTYEQYF | TGTGCCAGCTCCAGAGGGGGGACCTACGAGCAGTACTTC
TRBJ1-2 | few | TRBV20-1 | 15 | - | CSARDRQGKVYGYTF | TGCAGTGCTAGAGATCGCCAGGGAAAGGTGTATGGCTACACCTTC
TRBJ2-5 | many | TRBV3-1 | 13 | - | CASSPRTPPNQYF | TGTGCCAGCAGCCCTCGTACGCCCCCCAACCAGTACTTC
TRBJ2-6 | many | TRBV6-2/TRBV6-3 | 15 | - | CASSYLVSGANVLTF | TGTGCCAGCAGTTACCTGGTCTCTGGGGCCAACGTCCTGACTTTC
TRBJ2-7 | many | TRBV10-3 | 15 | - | CAISESTQGSYEQYF | TGTGCCATCAGTGAGTCCACCCAGGGGTCCTACGAGCAGTACTTC
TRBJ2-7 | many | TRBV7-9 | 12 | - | CASSLGGSGQYF | TGTGCCAGCAGCTTAGGTGGTAGCGGGCAGTACTTC
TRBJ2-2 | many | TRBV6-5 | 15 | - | CASSYSQGGTGELFF | TGTGCCAGCAGTTACTCACAGGGAGGCACCGGGGAGCTGTTTTTT
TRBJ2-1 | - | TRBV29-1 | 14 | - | CSVRGDAWHNEQFF | TGCAGCGTCCGTGGGGACGCCTGGCACAATGAGCAGTTCTTC
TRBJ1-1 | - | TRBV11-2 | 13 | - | CASSLGRTTEAFF | TGTGCCAGCAGCTTAGGACGGACCACTGAAGCTTTCTTT
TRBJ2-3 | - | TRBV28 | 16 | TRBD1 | CASSMTGTGSTDTQYF | TGTGCCAGCAGTATGACCGGGACAGGGTCGACAGATACGCAGTATTTT
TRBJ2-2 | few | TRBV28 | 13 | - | CASSLYRGLELFF | TGTGCCAGCAGTTTATATCGAGGGTTGGAGCTGTTTTTT
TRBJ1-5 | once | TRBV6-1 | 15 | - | CASSPSLGSNQPQHF | TGTGCCAGCAGTCCCTCCCTAGGGAGCAATCAGCCCCAGCATTTT
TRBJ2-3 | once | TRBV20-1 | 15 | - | CSASPDTLRTDTQYF | TGCAGTGCTAGCCCCGATACCTTAAGAACAGATACGCAGTATTTT
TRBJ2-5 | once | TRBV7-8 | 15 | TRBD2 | CASSFGTSLGETQYF | TGTGCCAGCAGCTTCGGGACTAGTCTCGGGGAGACCCAGTACTTC
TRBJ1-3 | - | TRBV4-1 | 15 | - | CASSPREGGGNTIYF | TGCGCCAGCAGCCCCCGGGAAGGGGGAGGAAACACCATATATTTT
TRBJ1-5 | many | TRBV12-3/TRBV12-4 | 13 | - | CASSFRGDQPQHF | TGTGCCAGCAGTTTCCGGGGGGACCAGCCCCAGCATTTT
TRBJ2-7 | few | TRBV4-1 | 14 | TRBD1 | CASGKTGGSYEQYF | TGCGCCAGCGGAAAGACAGGGGGCTCCTACGAGCAGTACTTC
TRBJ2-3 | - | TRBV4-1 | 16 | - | CASSHPGTGLTDTQYF | TGCGCCAGCAGCCACCCCGGGACGGGACTCACAGATACGCAGTATTTT
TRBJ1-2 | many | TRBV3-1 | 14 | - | CASSQARAIYGYTF | TGTGCCAGCAGCCAAGCCAGGGCCATCTATGGCTACACCTTC
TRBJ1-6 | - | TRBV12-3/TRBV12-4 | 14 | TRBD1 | CASSSQGVVSPLHF | TGTGCCAGCAGTTCACAGGGGGTGGTTTCACCCCTCCACTTT
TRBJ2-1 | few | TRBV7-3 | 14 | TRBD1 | CASSYDRDINEQFF | TGTGCCAGCAGCTACGACAGGGACATCAATGAGCAGTTCTTC
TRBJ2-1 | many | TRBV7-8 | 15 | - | CASSLSSSLYNEQFF | TGTGCCAGCAGCTTAAGTTCTAGTTTGTACAATGAGCAGTTCTTC
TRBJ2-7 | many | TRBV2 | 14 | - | CASTQGLLSYEQYF | TGTGCCAGCACCCAAGGGTTGCTGTCCTACGAGCAGTACTTC
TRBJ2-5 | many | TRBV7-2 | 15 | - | CASSLGGPTAETQYF | TGTGCCAGCAGCTTAGGGGGCCCTACCGCCGAGACCCAGTACTTC
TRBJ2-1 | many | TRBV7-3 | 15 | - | CASSLGGSPNNEQFF | TGTGCCAGCAGTTTAGGGGGGTCCCCTAATAATGAGCAGTTCTTC
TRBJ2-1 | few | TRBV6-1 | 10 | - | CASSRRGQFF | TGTGCCAGCAGCCGGAGGGGGCAGTTCTTC
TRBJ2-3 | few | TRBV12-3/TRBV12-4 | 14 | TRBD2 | CASSEFSGKDTQYF | TGTGCCAGCAGTGAATTTAGCGGGAAGGATACGCAGTATTTT
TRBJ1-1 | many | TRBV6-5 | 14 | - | CASSYGGSITEAFF | TGTGCCAGCAGTTACGGGGGGTCGATAACTGAAGCTTTCTTT
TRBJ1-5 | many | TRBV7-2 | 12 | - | CASSPRNQPQHF | TGTGCCAGCAGCCCTCGAAATCAGCCCCAGCATTTT
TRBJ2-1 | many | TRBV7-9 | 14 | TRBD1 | CASSQPYRGNEQFF | TGTGCCAGCAGCCAGCCCTACAGGGGAAATGAGCAGTTCTTC
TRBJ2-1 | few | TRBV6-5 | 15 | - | CASSYGAGIYNEQFF | TGTGCCAGCAGTTACGGGGCGGGGATATACAATGAGCAGTTCTTC
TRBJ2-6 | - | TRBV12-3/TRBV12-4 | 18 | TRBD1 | CASSQTLTGLAGANVLTF | TGTGCCAGCAGCCAAACTTTGACAGGGCTTGCTGGGGCCAACGTCCTGACTTTC
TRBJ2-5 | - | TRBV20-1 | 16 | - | CSARDWVGLEEETQYF | TGCAGTGCTAGAGATTGGGTCGGGCTAGAGGAAGAGACCCAGTACTTC
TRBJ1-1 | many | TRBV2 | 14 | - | CASNRQEMNTEAFF | TGTGCCAGCAACCGACAGGAGATGAACACTGAAGCTTTCTTT
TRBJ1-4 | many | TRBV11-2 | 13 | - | CASSLRPVEKLFF | TGTGCCAGCAGTCTCCGACCGGTCGAAAAACTGTTTTTT
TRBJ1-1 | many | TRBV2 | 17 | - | CASSERRGLLMNTEAFF | TGTGCCAGCAGTGAAAGGCGGGGGCTCCTCATGAACACTGAAGCTTTCTTT
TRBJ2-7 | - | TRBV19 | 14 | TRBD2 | CASTPSGRMGEQYF | TGTGCCAGTACCCCTAGCGGGAGGATGGGCGAGCAGTACTTC
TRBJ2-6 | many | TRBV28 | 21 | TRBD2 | CASIPFFGTSGNGSGANVLTF | TGTGCCAGCATCCCTTTCTTCGGGACTAGCGGGAATGGCTCTGGGGCCAACGTCCTGACTTTC
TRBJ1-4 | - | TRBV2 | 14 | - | CASSVSVFSEKLFF | TGTGCCAGCAGTGTCTCCGTATTCAGTGAAAAACTGTTTTTT
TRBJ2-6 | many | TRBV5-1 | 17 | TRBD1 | CASSLRQGAAGANVLTF | TGCGCCAGCAGCCTAAGACAGGGGGCGGCTGGGGCCAACGTCCTGACTTTC
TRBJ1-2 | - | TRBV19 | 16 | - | CASSIVPGAGPVGYTF | TGTGCCAGTAGTATTGTGCCGGGGGCGGGACCTGTTGGCTACACCTTC
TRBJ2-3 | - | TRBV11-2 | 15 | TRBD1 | CASSSGQGSTDTQYF | TGTGCCAGCAGCTCCGGACAGGGGAGCACAGATACGCAGTATTTT